This TCR beta chain was sequenced in a study of cytomegalovirus exposure and HLA in healthy donors. It was with 60 Vbeta and 13 Jbeta primers that the PCR ran. Sequencing was performed with immunoSEQ multiplex PCR; in TCRdb, only in-frame clones are kept and a portion is missing. The sample records 150,000 to 200,000 clones, 60% to 80% being singletons. CDR1 is MNHEY, CDR2 SVGAGI, per germline. V dropped 5 bases and J dropped 5 bases, with 13 bases sitting between them. The CDR3 totals 14 residues. This TCR derives from a man aged 40-49 years in good health and CMV-seropositive. What was sequenced was PBMCs. The chain is built from TRBV6-5 and TRBJ1-5; D is unresolved. The CDR3 protein is CASSTSSADQPQHF. CDR3 nucleotide sequence: TGTGCCAGCAGTACATCCTCGGCGGATCAGCCCCAGCATTTT.